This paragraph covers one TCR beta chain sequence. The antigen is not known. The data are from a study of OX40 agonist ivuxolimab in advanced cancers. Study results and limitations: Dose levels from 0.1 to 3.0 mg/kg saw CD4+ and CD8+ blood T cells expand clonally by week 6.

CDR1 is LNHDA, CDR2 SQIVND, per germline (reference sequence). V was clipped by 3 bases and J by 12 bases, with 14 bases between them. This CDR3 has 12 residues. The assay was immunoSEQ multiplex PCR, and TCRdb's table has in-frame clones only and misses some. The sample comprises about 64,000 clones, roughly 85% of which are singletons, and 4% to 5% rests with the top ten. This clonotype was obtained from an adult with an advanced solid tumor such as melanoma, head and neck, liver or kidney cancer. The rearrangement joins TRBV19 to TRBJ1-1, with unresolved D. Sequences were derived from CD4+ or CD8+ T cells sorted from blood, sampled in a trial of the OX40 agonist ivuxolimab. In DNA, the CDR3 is TGTGCCAGTAGTATCTGGGCAGGCCCACCTTTCTTT. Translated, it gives CASSIWAGPPFF.